This T cell receptor (beta chain) derives from a study of cytomegalovirus exposure and HLA in healthy donors. Study at large: The platform used for the 120 or so validation repertoires matched that of the approximately 620 first-cohort repertoires, a later analysis reported. General study points: It was approximately 170 TCR beta chains that were listed as cytomegalovirus-associated. Under in vitro conditions, a few CMV-associated chains were confirmed as specific for CMV antigens.

TCRdb keeps only in-frame clones here, not all; method: immunoSEQ multiplex PCR. Among 70,000 to 85,000 clones listed, 94% were seen once. The length of the CDR3 is 15 residues. V lost 0 bases to trimming and J lost 0 bases, with 9 bases between them. CDR1 and CDR2 from the germline V gene are SGHRS and YFSETQ. Of note for this clone: The antigen is unknown.

The specimen sequenced was PBMCs. The chain joins TRBV5-1 to TRBJ1-1; D gene uncertain. The TCR was taken from a woman aged 18-29 years in good health and CMV-seropositive. The CDR3 DNA reads as TGCGCCAGCAGCTTGGGAGGGCAGTTGAACACTGAAGCTTTCTTT. Translation: CASSLGGQLNTEAFF.